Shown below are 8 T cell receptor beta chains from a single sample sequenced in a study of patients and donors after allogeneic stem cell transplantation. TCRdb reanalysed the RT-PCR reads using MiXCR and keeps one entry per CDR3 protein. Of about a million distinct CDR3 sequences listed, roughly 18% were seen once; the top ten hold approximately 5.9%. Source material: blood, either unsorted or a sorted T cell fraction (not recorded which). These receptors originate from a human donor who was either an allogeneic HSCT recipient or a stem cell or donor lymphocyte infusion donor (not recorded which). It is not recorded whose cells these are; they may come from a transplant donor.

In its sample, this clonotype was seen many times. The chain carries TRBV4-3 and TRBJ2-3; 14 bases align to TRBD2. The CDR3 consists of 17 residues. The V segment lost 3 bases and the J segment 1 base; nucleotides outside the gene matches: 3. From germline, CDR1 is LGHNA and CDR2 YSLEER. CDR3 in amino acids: CASSQRGLAGGTDTQYF. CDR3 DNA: TGCGCCAGCAGCCAGAGGGGACTAGCGGGGGGCACAGATACGCAGTATTTT.

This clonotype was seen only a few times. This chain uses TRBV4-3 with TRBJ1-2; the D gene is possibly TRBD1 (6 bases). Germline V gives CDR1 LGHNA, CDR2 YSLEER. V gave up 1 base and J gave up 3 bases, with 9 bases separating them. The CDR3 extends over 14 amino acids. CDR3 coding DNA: TGCGCCAGCAGCCAAGGGGGGGCTGACTATGGCTACACCTTC. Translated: CASSQGGADYGYTF.

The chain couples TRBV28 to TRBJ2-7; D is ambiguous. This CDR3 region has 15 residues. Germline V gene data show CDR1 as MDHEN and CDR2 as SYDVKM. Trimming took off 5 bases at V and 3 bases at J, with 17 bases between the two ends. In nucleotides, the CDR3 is TGTGCCAGCAGTCCGTCGGACCGCCGAGGCTACGAGCAGTACTTC. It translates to CASSPSDRRGYEQYF. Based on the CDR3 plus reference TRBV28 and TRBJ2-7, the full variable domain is DVKVTQSSRYLVKRTGEKVFLECVQDMDHENMFWYRQDPGLGLRLIYFSYDVKMKEKGDIPEGYSVSREKKERFSLILESASTNQTSMYLCASSPSDRRGYEQYFGPGTRLTVT.

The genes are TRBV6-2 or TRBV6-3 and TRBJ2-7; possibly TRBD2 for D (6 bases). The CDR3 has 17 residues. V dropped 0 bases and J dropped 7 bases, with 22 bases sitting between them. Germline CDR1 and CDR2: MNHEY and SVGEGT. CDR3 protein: CASSYSGVHPGLQEQYF. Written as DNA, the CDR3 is TGTGCCAGCAGTTACTCAGGGGTGCATCCGGGACTTCAGGAGCAGTACTTC.

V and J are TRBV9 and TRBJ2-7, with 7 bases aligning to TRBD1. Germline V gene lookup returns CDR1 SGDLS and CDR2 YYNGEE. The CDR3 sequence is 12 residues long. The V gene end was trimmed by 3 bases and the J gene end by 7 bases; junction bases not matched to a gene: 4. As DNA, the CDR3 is TGTGCCAGCAGCGCCACAGGGGTAGAGCAGTACTTC. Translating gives CASSATGVEQYF.

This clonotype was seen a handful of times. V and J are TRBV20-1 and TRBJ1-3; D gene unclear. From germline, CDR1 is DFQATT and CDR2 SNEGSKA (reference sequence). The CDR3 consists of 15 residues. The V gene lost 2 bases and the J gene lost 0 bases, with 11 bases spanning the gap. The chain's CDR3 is CSARPRGPSGNTIYF. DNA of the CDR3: TGCAGTGCTAGACCCCGGGGTCCCTCTGGAAACACCATATATTTT.

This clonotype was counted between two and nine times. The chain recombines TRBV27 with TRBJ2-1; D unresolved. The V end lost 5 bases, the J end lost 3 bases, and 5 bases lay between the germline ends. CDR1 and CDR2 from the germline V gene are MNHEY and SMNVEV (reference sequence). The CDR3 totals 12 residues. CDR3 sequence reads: CASSRIYNEQFF. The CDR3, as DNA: TGTGCCAGCAGTCGAATCTACAATGAGCAGTTCTTC.

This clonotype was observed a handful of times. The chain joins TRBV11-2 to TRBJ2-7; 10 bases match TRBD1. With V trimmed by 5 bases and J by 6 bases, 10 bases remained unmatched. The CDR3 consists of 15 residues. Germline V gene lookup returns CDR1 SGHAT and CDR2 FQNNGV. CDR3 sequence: CASSREPGQGSEQYF. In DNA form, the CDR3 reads TGTGCCAGCAGCAGAGAACCGGGACAGGGGTCCGAGCAGTACTTC.